Included here is one T cell receptor (beta chain) sequence, with context. It has no known antigen specificity. Per-base quality was not reported, and no clone a single base away is much larger than it. This sample stems from a study of pediatric ulcerative colitis (dated by TCRdb to between 2018 and 2020). For context, the study as a whole: Of the ulcerative colitis patients, about 7 had pancolitis and two had left-sided colitis, and histology in every patient was consistent with ulcerative colitis. Using the Pediatric Ulcerative Colitis Activity Index, two patients were classed as having mild disease, four as having moderate disease and three as having acute severe colitis. From nine newly diagnosed, treatment-naive pediatric ulcerative colitis patients and a handful of non-IBD control children, paired blood and rectal samples were collected. The paper as a whole reports these results and caveats: Because the repertoires came from total lymphocyte DNA, rare subsets such as regulatory T cells may have patterns that are not reflected. Two rectal CDR3 clonotypes were present in all ulcerative colitis patients and in none of the controls. Compared with controls, ulcerative colitis patients showed significantly higher autologous blood-rectal clonal overlap, a finding that suggests increased T cell trafficking to inflamed tissue. For technical reasons, the blood samples of two patients yielded substantially fewer templates, so those samples were excluded from the blood-rectal overlap analysis. Features of the rectal repertoire distinguished controls, mild-moderate colitis patients and acute severe colitis patients, and in acute severe colitis, rectal diversity was reduced because of clonal expansions. Only a handful of individuals were included in the healthy control group, which was small. T cells from blood may have been included in the rectal pinch biopsies, particularly in patients with overt colitis.

Rearranged CDR3 beta regions were amplified from genomic DNA with multiplex V and J primers using the immunoSEQ TRB Survey service. To keep sequencing depth the same across samples, survey-level depth of up to 500,000 reads per sample was applied. Libraries were purified, pooled and sequenced on Illumina technology. Turning to the authors' computational methods: immunoSEQ online tools were used for productive clonality, sample overlap, pairwise scatters, CDR3 beta length, V/D/J gene usage and productiveness. Alongside Shannon and Simpson indices, calculated diversity was computed as the number of unique rearrangements divided by total templates, multiplied by 100. Principal component analysis used the R prcomp function and ggbiplot package on Z-score normalized data. Morisita's index was used to measure clonal overlap between blood and rectum within each subject. TCRdb re-hosts the immuneACCESS table, in-frame sequences only. Its copies lack some clones; in the studies checked, an unresolved V gene accounts for under half of them, and the cause for the rest is not known. D and trimming come from the DNA, and the V and J calls and clone size come from that table. Recorded for this sample are some 35,000 clones; 80% to 90% of them occurred a single time. The top ten constitute about 1.1% of the sample.

The germline V gene gives CDR1 as WSHSY and CDR2 as SAAADI. Including the terminal cysteine and phenylalanine, the CDR3 comprises 13 residues. Only CDR3 DNA is held: 39 bases, read in frame from base 1. A distance of 10 bases separates the germline ends of V and J, which lose 7 bases and 3 bases respectively. During colonoscopy, one to two rectal pinch biopsies were obtained for research purposes. Ulcerative colitis patients had received no immunosuppressive medication before the diagnostic colonoscopy. Before DNA isolation, rectal biopsies were subjected to proteinase K digestion. The Wizard kit (Promega) was used to extract genomic DNA from the blood and intestinal samples.

The V and J genes are TRBV10-2 and TRBJ1-5; confidence is insufficient to name the D gene. The sequence was obtained from a boy aged 10-17 years with mild ulcerative colitis. Input material: gut tissue. Here the CDR3 is given as CASKSGHNQPQHF. The base sequence is TGCGCCAGCAAATCCGGGCACAATCAGCCCCAGCATTTT.